Here is one TCR beta chain with its context. Its antigen is not identified. This entry belongs to a study of cytomegalovirus exposure and HLA in healthy donors. PCR used 60 Vbeta primers and 13 Jbeta primers. Produced via immunoSEQ multiplex PCR; TCRdb's table is partial and in-frame only. The table lists roughly 130,000 clones, over 70% of them singletons. Deletions cut 4 bases from V and 5 bases from J, with 12 bases between. The germline V gene encodes CDR1 MNHEY and CDR2 SMNVEV (reference sequence). The CDR3 contains 14 residues. Findings and caveats of the study: Data from an earlier analysis indicated that most TCR beta V segments were productive either about 90% or about 30% of the time. Later analysis placed DRB1 highest and HLA-C lowest in TCR association rates, which differed by HLA locus. A few chains linked to CMV were shown in vitro to be specific for CMV antigens.

Sequenced input: PBMCs. This sequence originates from a woman in her forties in good health and CMV-seronegative. The rearrangement links TRBV27 to TRBJ1-3; TRBD1 might be the D (5 bases). The CDR3 coding sequence is TGTGCCAGCAGTTCCCAGTCAGGGAGAAACACCATATATTTT. Its protein product is CASSSQSGRNTIYF.